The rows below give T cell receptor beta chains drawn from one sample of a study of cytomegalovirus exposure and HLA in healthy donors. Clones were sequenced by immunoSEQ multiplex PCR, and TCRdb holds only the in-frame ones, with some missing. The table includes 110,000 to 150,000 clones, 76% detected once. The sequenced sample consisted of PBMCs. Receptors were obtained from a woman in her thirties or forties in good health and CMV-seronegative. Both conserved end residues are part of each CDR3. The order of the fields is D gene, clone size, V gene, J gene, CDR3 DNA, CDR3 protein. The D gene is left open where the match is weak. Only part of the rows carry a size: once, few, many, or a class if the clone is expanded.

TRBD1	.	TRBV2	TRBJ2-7	TGTGCCAGCAGCGGACAGGGCGCTGTCTACGAGCAGTACTTC	CASSGQGAVYEQYF
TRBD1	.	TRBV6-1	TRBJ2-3	TGTGCCAGCAGTGGGCTAGGGACAGTCGATACAGATACGCAGTATTTT	CASSGLGTVDTDTQYF
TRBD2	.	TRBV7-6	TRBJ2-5	TGTGCCAGCAGCACCGGACTAGTCCAAGAGACCCAGTACTTC	CASSTGLVQETQYF
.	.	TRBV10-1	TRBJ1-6	TGCGCCAGCTCGGAAAACAGTTATAATTCACCCCTCCACTTT	CASSENSYNSPLHF
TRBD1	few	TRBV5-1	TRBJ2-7	TGCGCCAGCAGCTTGGCCGGGACAGGGGGCTCCCCCTACGAGCAGTACTTC	CASSLAGTGGSPYEQYF
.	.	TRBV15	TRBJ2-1	TGTGCCACCAGCAGAGATCTTAGCTCCTACAATGAGCAGTTCTTC	CATSRDLSSYNEQFF
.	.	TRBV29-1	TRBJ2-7	TGCAGCGCCGAGACAGTCTCCTACGAGCAGTACTTC	CSAETVSYEQYF
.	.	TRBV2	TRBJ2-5	TGTGCCAGCAGTGAACCGCGGGTCGGCGGACAAGAGACCCAGTACTTC	CASSEPRVGGQETQYF
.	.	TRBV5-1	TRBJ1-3	TGCGCCAGCAGCGTGGGAGGAGGAAACACCATATATTTT	CASSVGGGNTIYF
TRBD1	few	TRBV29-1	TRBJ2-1	TGCAGCGTTGACACGATAGGACAGGGGGCAAACCTCGAGCAGTTCTTC	CSVDTIGQGANLEQFF
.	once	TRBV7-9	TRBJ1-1	TGTTCCAGCAGCCCCCGCGGTTTGGCGCTATCAAGGGCTTTCTTT	CSSSPRGLALSRAFF
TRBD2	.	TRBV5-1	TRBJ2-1	TGCGCCAGCAGCTTGGTCCCTAGCGGGTCCTACAATGAGCAGTTCTTC	CASSLVPSGSYNEQFF
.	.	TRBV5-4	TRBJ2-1	TGTGCCAGCAGCTTGGGGGGACTGGCGGTTATGAATGAGCAGTTCTTC	CASSLGGLAVMNEQFF
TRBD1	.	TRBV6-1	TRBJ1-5	TGTGCCAGCAGTGAAGGACAGGGGGCGTTTCAGCCCCAGCATTTT	CASSEGQGAFQPQHF
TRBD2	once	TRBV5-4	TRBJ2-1	TGTGCCAGCAGCCGTGGACTAGCGGGAGTCTCCAATGAGCAGTTCTTC	CASSRGLAGVSNEQFF
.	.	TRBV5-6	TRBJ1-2	TGTGCCAGCAGCTTGACGCAGACTAACTATGGCTACACCTTC	CASSLTQTNYGYTF
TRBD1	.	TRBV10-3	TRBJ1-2	TGTGCCATCAGTGTCCGTGACAGGGGTATGGGCTACACCTTC	CAISVRDRGMGYTF
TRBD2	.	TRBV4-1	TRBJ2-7	TGCGCCAGCAGCCAGCCATATAGCGGGAAGTCCTACGAGCAGTACTTC	CASSQPYSGKSYEQYF
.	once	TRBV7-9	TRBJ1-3	TGTGCCAGCAGCTTAATGTCAGGGGAAGACCGGCGAAACACCATATATTTT	CASSLMSGEDRRNTIYF
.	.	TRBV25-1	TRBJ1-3	TGTGCCAGCGCCCTGGGGGGGAGGGACGGAAACACCATATATTTT	CASALGGRDGNTIYF
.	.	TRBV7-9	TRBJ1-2	TGTTCCAGCAGCCCTCAGGGGCCCGGGGTCTATGGCTACACCTTC	CSSSPQGPGVYGYTF
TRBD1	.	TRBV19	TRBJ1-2	TGTGCCAGTAGTATCGGACAGGGTAATGCTAACTATGGCTACACCTTC	CASSIGQGNANYGYTF